This T cell receptor (beta chain) originates from a study of blood T cell repertoires in COVID-19. Study context: Acute-phase and convalescent COVID-19 samples originated in the United States, Italy and Spain. T cells, B-cell-depleted T cells, or PBMCs provided the cDNA or gDNA that served as material.

Methods used by the authors: Using reference gene primer amplification, nucleated cell counts were estimated. TCRdb keeps only in-frame clones here, not all; method: immunoSEQ multiplex PCR. The V and J calls and clone size come from that table; D and trimming were worked out from the DNA. Among some 200,000 clones, 70% to 90% were seen once, and the ten largest hold roughly 12%. This CDR3 region has 18 residues. Losses at the gene ends were 1 base for V and 5 bases for J; bases not matched to a gene: 11. CDR1 is LGHDT and CDR2 is YNNKEL in the germline V gene (reference sequence). The sequence came from a woman between 18 and 29 years old who had recovered from COVID-19. The chain joins TRBV3-1 (or the pseudogene TRBV3-2) to TRBJ2-5; 12 nucleotides line up with TRBD2. Sequencing was performed on peripheral blood. The CDR3 DNA reads as TGTGCCAGCAGCCAAGCACTAGCGGGAGGAGGGAAGGTGGAGACCCAGTACTTC. It specifies CASSQALAGGGKVETQYF.